This T cell receptor (beta chain) was documented in a study of T cell clonality in common variable immunodeficiency. Notes on the study in general: In common variable immunodeficiency, TCR beta chains reportedly carried fewer deletions and N-nucleotide insertions.

This clone was detected many times. Antigen: not known. The CDR3 extends 3 residues past the end of the read, so its final part is completed from the germline J gene. Profiled with immunoSEQ multiplex PCR; TCRdb holds only in-frame clones, not every one. The sample contains about 34,000 clones, none occurring once; more than 25% lies in the top ten. Looked up from germline, CDR1 is SGHRS and CDR2 is YFSETQ. V was pared by 3 bases and J by 0 bases, with 5 bases of the junction left unmatched. The CDR3 covers 15 residues. Patients had low serum IgG, IgA and/or IgM and specific antibody deficiency. Patients and controls were mostly of Caucasian heritage.

Sequencing used peripheral blood mononuclear cells. The clonotype comes from a human donor with common variable immunodeficiency. The gene calls are TRBV5-1 and TRBJ2-7; 8 bases agree with TRBD1. Incomplete CDR3 DNA: TGCGCCAGCAGCTCAGGGGGCACAAACTCCTACGAG. As protein: CASSSGGTNSYE. The full CDR3 sequence reads CASSSGGTNSYEQYF.